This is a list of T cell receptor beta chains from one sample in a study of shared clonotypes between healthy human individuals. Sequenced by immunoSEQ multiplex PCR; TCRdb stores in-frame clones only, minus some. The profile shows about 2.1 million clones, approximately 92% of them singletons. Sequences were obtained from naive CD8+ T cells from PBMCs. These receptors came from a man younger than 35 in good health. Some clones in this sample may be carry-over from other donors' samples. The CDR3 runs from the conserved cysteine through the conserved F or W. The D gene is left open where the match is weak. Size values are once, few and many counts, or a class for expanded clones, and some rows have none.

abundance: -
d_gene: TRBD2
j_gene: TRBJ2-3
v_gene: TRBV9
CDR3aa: CASSVSREGQNTQYF
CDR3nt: TGTGCCAGCAGCGTATCCCGGGAGGGCCAAAATACGCAGTATTTT

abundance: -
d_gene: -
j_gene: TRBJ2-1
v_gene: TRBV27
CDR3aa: CASQKRRGDEQFF
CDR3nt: TGTGCCAGCCAAAAAAGGAGGGGGGATGAGCAGTTCTTC

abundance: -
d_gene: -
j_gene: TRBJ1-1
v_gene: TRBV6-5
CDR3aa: CASSSERNTEAFF
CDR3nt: TGTGCCTCCTCATCGGAAAGGAACACTGAAGCTTTCTTT

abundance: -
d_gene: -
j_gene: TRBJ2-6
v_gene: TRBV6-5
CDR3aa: CATTWGAGGANVLTF
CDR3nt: TGTGCCACGACCTGGGGGGCAGGTGGGGCCAACGTCCTGACTTTC

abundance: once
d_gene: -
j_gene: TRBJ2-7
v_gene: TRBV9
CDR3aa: CASSPEGRVDLNEQYF
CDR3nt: TGTGCCAGCAGCCCGGAGGGTAGGGTCGATCTGAACGAGCAGTACTTC

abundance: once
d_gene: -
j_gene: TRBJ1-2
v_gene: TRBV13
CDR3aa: CASSSNRESGGYTF
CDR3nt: TGTGCCAGCAGTTCCAACAGGGAATCGGGTGGCTACACCTTC

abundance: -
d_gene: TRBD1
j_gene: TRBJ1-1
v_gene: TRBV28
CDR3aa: CASSENRGLATEAFF
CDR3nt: TGTGCCAGCAGTGAGAACAGGGGGCTCGCCACTGAAGCTTTCTTT

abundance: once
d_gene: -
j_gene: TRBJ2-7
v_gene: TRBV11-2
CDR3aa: CASSTYAVTEDFYEQYF
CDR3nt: TGTGCCAGCAGCACATACGCCGTGACAGAGGATTTCTACGAGCAGTACTTC

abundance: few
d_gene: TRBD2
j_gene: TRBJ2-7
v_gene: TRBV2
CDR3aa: CASTSLAGGRDEQYF
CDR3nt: TGTGCCAGCACGTCTTTGGCGGGAGGGCGGGACGAGCAGTACTTC

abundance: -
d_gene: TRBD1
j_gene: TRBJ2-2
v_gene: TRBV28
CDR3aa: CASSSDRADTGELFF
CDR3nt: TGTGCCAGCAGTTCAGACAGGGCGGACACCGGGGAGCTGTTTTTT

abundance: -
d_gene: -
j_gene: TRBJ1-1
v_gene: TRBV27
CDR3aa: CASSLLPFLNTEAFF
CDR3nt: TGTGCCAGCAGTCTCCTCCCATTTTTGAACACTGAAGCTTTCTTT

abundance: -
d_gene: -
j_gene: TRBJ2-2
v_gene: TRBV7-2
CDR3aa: CASSSRDLGPGELFF
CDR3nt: TGTGCCAGCAGCTCCCGGGACTTGGGGCCCGGGGAGCTGTTTTTT

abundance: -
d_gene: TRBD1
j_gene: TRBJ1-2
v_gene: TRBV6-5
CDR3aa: CASSYSARGEYGYTF
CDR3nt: TGTGCCAGCAGTTACTCGGCCAGGGGGGAATATGGCTACACCTTC

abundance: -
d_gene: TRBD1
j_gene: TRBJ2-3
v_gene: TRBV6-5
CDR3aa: CASSYSLTGATDTQYF
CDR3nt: TGTGCCAGCAGTTACTCGTTGACAGGGGCCACAGATACGCAGTATTTT

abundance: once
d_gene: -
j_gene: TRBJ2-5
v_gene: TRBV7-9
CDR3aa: CASSLRRGQETQYF
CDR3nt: TGTGCCAGCAGCTTGAGGAGGGGACAAGAGACCCAGTACTTC

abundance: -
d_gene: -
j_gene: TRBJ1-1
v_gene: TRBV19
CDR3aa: CASRIGGTEAFF
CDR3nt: TGTGCCAGTAGGATCGGGGGGACTGAAGCTTTCTTT

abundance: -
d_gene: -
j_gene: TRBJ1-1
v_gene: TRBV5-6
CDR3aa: CASSYRAGERGAFF
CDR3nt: TGTGCCAGCAGCTACCGGGCGGGGGAAAGAGGGGCTTTCTTT

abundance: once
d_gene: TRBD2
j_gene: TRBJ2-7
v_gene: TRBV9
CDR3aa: CASSVGTKSYEQYF
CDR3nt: TGTGCCAGCAGCGTGGGGACTAAGTCCTACGAGCAGTACTTC

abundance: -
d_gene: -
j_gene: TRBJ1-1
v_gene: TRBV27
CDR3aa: CASGLGYTEAFF
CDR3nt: TGTGCCAGCGGCCTTGGGTACACTGAAGCTTTCTTT

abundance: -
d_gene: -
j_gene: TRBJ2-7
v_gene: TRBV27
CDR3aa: CASRPRTAYEQYF
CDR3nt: TGTGCCAGCAGGCCGAGGACAGCCTACGAGCAGTACTTC

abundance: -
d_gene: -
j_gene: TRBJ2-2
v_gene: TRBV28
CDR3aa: CASSSMSGELFF
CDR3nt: TGTGCCAGCAGTTCCATGTCCGGGGAGCTGTTTTTT

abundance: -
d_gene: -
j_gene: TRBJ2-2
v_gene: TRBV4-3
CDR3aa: CASSQGLAPNTGELFF
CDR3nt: TGCGCCAGCAGCCAAGGGCTAGCGCCGAACACCGGGGAGCTGTTTTTT

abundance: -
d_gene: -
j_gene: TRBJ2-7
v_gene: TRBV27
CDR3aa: CASNALGSSYEQYF
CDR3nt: TGTGCCAGCAATGCTCTAGGGTCCTCCTACGAGCAGTACTTC

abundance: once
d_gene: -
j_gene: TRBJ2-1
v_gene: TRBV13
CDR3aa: CASSTREKVNEQFF
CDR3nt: TGTGCCAGCAGCACTAGGGAGAAGGTCAATGAGCAGTTCTTC

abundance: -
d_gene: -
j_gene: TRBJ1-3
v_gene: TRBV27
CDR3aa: CASSLIAGTASGNTIYF
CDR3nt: TGTGCCAGCAGTCTTATCGCCGGGACGGCATCTGGAAACACCATATATTTT

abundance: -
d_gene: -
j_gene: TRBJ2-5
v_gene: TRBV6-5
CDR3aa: CASSYGGKATQYF
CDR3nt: TGTGCCAGCAGTTACGGGGGGAAAGCGACCCAGTACTTC

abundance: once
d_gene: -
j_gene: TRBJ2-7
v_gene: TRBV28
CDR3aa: CASSLGGSYEQYF
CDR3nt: TGTGCCAGCAGTTTGGGGGGATCCTACGAGCAGTACTTC

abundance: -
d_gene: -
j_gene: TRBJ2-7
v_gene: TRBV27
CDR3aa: CASSHGPSYEQYF
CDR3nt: TGTGCCAGCAGCCACGGACCCTCCTACGAGCAGTACTTC

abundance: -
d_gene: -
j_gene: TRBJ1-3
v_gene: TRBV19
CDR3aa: CASSMSGGDHSGNTIYF
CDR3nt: TGTGCCAGTAGTATGAGCGGGGGGGACCACTCTGGAAACACCATATATTTT

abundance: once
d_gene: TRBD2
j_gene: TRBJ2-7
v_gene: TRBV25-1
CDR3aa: CASSEREFAYEQYF
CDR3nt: TGTGCCAGCAGTGAGCGGGAGTTCGCCTACGAGCAGTACTTC

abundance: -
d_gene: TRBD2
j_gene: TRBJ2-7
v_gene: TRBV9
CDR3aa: CASSISRTSGDYEQYF
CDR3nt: TGTGCCAGCAGCATCTCCAGGACTAGCGGAGACTACGAGCAGTACTTC

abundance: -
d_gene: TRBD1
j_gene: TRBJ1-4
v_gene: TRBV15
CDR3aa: CATSDRGNEKLFF
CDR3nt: TGTGCCACCAGCGACAGGGGGAATGAAAAACTGTTTTTT

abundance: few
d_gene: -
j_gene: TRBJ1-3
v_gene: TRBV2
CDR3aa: CASSEGYSGNTIYF
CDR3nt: TGTGCCAGCAGTGAAGGGTACTCTGGAAACACCATATATTTT